Sequencing of this TCR beta chain was carried out in a study of shared T cell receptors in the human thymus (dated by TCRdb to 2020 to 2023). Notes on the research overall: The study examined how self-reactive, shared T-cell receptor alpha chains are generated in the human thymus.

The library was produced with the immunoSEQ multiplex PCR assay. This immuneACCESS table, as held by TCRdb, lists in-frame sequences with V and J called but not all clones. Of the missing ones, under half trace to an unresolved V gene in checked studies; the others have no known cause. In all, the sample holds 700,000 or so clones, and approximately 85% of those were seen once. The top ten constitute more than 0.01% of the sample. Turning to this clone: Its antigen specificity is not known. No qualities accompany the bases; no much larger clone lies one base away.

Looking up the germline V gene (reference sequence) yields CDR1 LNHDA and CDR2 SQIVND. For this chain, trimming is 5 bases at the V end and 1 base at the J end, and the number of junction bases without a gene match is 9. From the cysteine through the phenylalanine, the CDR3 covers 17 amino acids. Just CDR3 DNA is preserved here, 51 bases in frame from base 1. The sample was also reused in another study, on human thymus T cells. From that second study: In Finland, the donors were immunologically healthy infants who were having open corrective cardiac surgery for congenital heart defects. Thymus tissue was obtained as surgical resects removed during corrective cardiac surgery. Biased V and J gene segment usage appeared to be present in both thymic and peripheral blood repertoires. The related research reported highly overlapping thymic TCR repertoires among unrelated individuals. The study used fewer than ten infant thymus samples plus four related peripheral blood samples to characterize TCR alpha and beta repertoires. Donor ages ranged from about 6 to 250 days, and the cohort comprised more than 5 male and two female infants. Thymocytes were freed from the tissue by mechanical means and kept at -70 degrees C as pellets of roughly 10-32 million cells. A QIAsymphony instrument was used to extract genomic DNA from the frozen cell pellets. The immunoSEQ multiplex PCR assay was used to amplify the TCRB and TCRAD loci from a standardized amount of quality-controlled genomic DNA. The V(D)J region was spanned by amplicons of a length sufficient to cover the CDR3 and to identify V and J genes. The amplicons were sequenced on an Illumina platform via the commercial immunoSEQ service. Primer bias and sequencing errors were corrected as previously described, and TCRAD and TCRB were defined on the basis of the IMGT database. Repertoires were analysed with immunoSEQ Analyzer 3.0 and VDJTools, covering basic statistics, V/J segment usage, diversity estimates, rarefaction and pairwise overlap. Diversity was estimated using the Chao1, ChaoE, Efron-Thisted, Shannon and inverse Simpson indices, and was also estimated on datasets down-sampled to the size of the smallest sample. Repertoire overlap used strict matching of CDR3 nucleotide sequence, V gene and J gene, with Jaccard-based multidimensional scaling clustering. On average, thymus samples gave roughly 740,000 unique TCRB clonotypes, whereas blood samples gave 75,000 to 95,000.

The V and J segments used are TRBV19 and TRBJ1-2, with 11 central nucleotides matching TRBD1. Specimen: thymocytes. The receptor was isolated from a girl under three years old with a congenital heart defect. Donor details come from another sample of the same person, matched by shared clones. The CDR3 protein sequence reads: CASSAGTGGVLNYGYTF. The DNA reads TGTGCCAGTAGTGCTGGGACAGGGGGGGTGCTTAACTATGGCTACACCTTC.